This T cell receptor beta chain was retrieved from a study of shared clonotypes between healthy human individuals. Germline CDR1 reads SGHDT; CDR2 reads YYEEEE. CDR3 length equals 13 residues. Trimming took 6 bases from V and 5 from J; bases not matched to a gene: 7. Those who donated were healthy HIV-negative adults, with no recent acute infections or vaccinations reported. Clones were read by immunoSEQ multiplex PCR, and TCRdb kept only the in-frame ones, dropping some. The table has 2 million to 3 million clones, approximately 94% seen once. Study-wide points: Richness estimates generally favored naive over memory subsets. Apart from blood, nothing was sampled; tissue repertoires likely differ.

Concerning this clone itself: Its antigen remains unknown.

The sample was naive CD4+ T cells sorted from blood. The subset denotes: CD45RA+ positively selected. The origin of this receptor is a man aged 18 to 30 in good health. The V gene is TRBV5-6, the J gene TRBJ1-1, with TRBD1 identical over 7 bases. DNA for the CDR3: TGTGCCAGCACCCTTACAGGGGATACTGAAGCTTTCTTT. This gives the protein CASTLTGDTEAFF.